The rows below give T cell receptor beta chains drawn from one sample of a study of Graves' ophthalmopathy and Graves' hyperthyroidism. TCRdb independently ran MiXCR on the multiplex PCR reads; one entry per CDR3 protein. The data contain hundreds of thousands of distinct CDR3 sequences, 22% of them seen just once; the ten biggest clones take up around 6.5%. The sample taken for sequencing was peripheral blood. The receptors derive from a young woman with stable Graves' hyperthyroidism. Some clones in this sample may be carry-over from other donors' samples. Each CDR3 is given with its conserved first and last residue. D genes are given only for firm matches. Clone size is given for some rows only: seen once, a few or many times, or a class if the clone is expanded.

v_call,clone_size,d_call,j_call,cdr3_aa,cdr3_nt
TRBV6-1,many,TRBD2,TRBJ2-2,CASMTSGTYTGELFF,TGTGCCAGCATGACTAGCGGTACCTACACCGGGGAGCTGTTTTTT
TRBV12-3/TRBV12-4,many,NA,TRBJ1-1,CASSWDGLNTEAFF,TGTGCCAGCAGTTGGGACGGCCTGAACACTGAAGCTTTCTTT
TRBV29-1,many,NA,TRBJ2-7,CSVEGDYEQYF,TGCAGCGTTGAAGGAGACTACGAGCAGTACTTC
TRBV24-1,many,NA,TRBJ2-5,CATSDPTGQETQYF,TGTGCCACCAGTGACCCCACAGGACAAGAGACCCAGTACTTC
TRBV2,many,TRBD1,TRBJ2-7,CASRDRGAYEQYF,TGTGCCAGCAGGGACAGGGGGGCCTACGAGCAGTACTTC
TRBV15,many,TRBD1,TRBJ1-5,CATSANRGLQPQHF,TGTGCCACCAGCGCGAACAGGGGGCTTCAGCCCCAGCATTTT
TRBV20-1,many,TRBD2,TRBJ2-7,CSANPGLAGDRVLVDYEQYF,TGCAGTGCCAATCCGGGACTAGCGGGAGACCGAGTCCTGGTCGATTACGAGCAGTACTTC
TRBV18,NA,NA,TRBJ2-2,CASSPNRDRELFF,TGTGCCAGCTCACCAAACAGGGACAGGGAGCTGTTTTTT
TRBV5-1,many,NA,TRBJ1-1,CASSSETGTEAFF,TGCGCCAGCAGCTCAGAAACAGGGACCGAAGCTTTCTTT
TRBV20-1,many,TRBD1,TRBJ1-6,CSAAGQGNSPLHF,TGCAGTGCTGCGGGACAGGGTAATTCACCCCTCCACTTT
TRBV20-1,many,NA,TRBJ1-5,CSADTQGRGNQPQHF,TGCAGTGCGGATACCCAGGGTAGGGGCAATCAGCCCCAGCATTTT
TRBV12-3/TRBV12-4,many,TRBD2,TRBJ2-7,CASRTTSGSFEQYF,TGTGCCAGCAGAACGACTAGCGGGAGTTTCGAGCAGTACTTC
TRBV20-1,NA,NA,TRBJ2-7,CSARVRAYEQYF,TGCAGTGCTAGAGTTAGGGCCTACGAGCAGTACTTC
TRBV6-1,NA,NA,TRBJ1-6,CASSAVGGYNSPLHF,TGTGCCAGCAGCGCAGTCGGGGGCTACAATTCACCCCTCCACTTT
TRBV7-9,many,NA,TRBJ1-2,CASSLGMSYTF,TGTGCCAGCAGCTTAGGGATGAGCTACACCTTC
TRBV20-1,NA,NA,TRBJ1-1,CSANNYMNTEAFF,TGCAGTGCTAACAACTACATGAACACTGAAGCTTTCTTT
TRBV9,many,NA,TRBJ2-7,CASSRGGDEQYF,TGTGCCAGCAGCCGAGGGGGTGACGAGCAGTACTTC
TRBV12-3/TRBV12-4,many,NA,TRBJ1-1,CASSLFPVNTEAFF,TGTGCCAGCAGTTTATTTCCGGTGAACACTGAGGCTTTCTTT
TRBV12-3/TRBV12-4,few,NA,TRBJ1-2,CASSFGFTGGSGYTF,TGTGCCAGCAGTTTCGGGTTCACCGGGGGTTCTGGCTACACCTTC
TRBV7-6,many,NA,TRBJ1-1,CASRGGGGRDTEAFF,TGTGCCAGCAGGGGTGGCGGGGGCCGGGACACTGAAGCTTTCTTT
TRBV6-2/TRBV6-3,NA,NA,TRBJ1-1,CASSYIEGTEAFF,TGTGCCAGCAGTTACATAGAGGGGACTGAAGCTTTCTTT
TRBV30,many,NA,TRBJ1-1,CAWSVPTEAFF,TGTGCCTGGAGTGTCCCCACTGAAGCTTTCTTT
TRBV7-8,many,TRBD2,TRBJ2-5,CASSLTSSGRWETQYF,TGTGCCAGCAGCTTAACGTCTAGCGGGAGGTGGGAGACCCAGTACTTC